The source of this T cell receptor (beta chain) is a study of shared clonotypes between healthy human individuals. V was cut by 8 bases and J by 7 bases, with 12 bases left in between. In germline, CDR1 is MGHDK, CDR2 SYGVNS. The CDR3 runs to 13 residues. Only in-frame clones appear in the TCRdb table, and some are missing; sequencing was by immunoSEQ multiplex PCR. The repertoire has under 130,000 clones, less than 80% of them found once; the top ten carry roughly 22%. CD45RO+ cells were combined with CCR7-negative CD45RA+ TemRA cells to form CD8 memory. The sample taken for sequencing was memory CD8+ T cells sorted from blood. The subset is: CD45RO+ cells pooled with CCR7-negative TemRA cells. The genes are TRBV25-1 and TRBJ1-6; D is unresolved. This receptor was identified in a woman in her thirties in good health. Here the CDR3 reads CASSRTGNSPLHF. CDR3 DNA sequence: TGTGCCAGCTCCAGGACGGGAAATTCACCCCTCCACTTT.